This T cell receptor (beta chain) was sequenced in a study of cytomegalovirus exposure and HLA in healthy donors. General study results and limits: As a later analysis showed, a missense DCLRE1C variant was linked to trimming of TCR beta V- and J-genes. DRB1 showed the most TCR associations and HLA-C the fewest in a later analysis, as rates varied by HLA locus. Follow-up analysis seemed to connect common viral pathogens with several of the most significant clusters identified.

Primers included in the PCR were 60 Vbeta and 13 Jbeta primers. Clones were read by immunoSEQ multiplex PCR, and TCRdb kept only the in-frame ones, dropping some. The sample spans approximately 140,000 clones; the ten largest clones claim around 1.7%. Germline CDR1 reads MNHNS; CDR2 reads SASEGT. V shed 3 bases and J shed 12 bases, with 20 bases lying between them. This CDR3 has 14 residues. A word on this clone: No antigen is known for it.

The chain recombines TRBV6-1 with TRBJ1-2; no clear D. The receptor comes from a woman aged 45-65 years in good health and CMV-seronegative. Sequencing was done on a sample of PBMCs. In DNA form, the CDR3 reads TGTGCCAGCAGTGACATGTTAGTCCTTAAATCTAACACCTTC. It yields the protein CASSDMLVLKSNTF.